This T cell receptor beta chain derives from a study of OX40 agonist ivuxolimab in advanced cancers. Study overall: Partial responses were achieved by three patients: one hepatocellular carcinoma, two cutaneous melanoma. Whole-study findings and limits: In the 0.1-3.0 mg/kg groups, partial responders showed among the lowest expansion. In a subset of nonresponders, normalized T-cell clonal expansion was also low. Mean expanded clone counts were higher in CD8+ than CD4+ T cells.

The CDR3 runs to 17 residues. Unmatched junction bases numbered 3, after V lost 3 bases and J lost 0 bases. Per germline, CDR1 SEHNR and CDR2 FQNEAQ (reference sequence). Of note for this clone: No antigen is known for it.

TCRdb keeps only in-frame clones here, not all; method: immunoSEQ multiplex PCR. The top ten hold approximately 5% of the sample, which has tens of thousands of clones, 78% seen once. Source: CD4+ or CD8+ T cells sorted from blood, taken in a trial of the OX40 agonist ivuxolimab. This TCR was sampled from an adult with an advanced solid tumor such as melanoma, head and neck, liver or kidney cancer. The rearrangement links TRBV7-9 to TRBJ2-3; TRBD2 agrees at 13 bases. DNA of the CDR3: TGTGCCAGCAGCTTCACTAGCGGGGGGGCTAGCACAGATACGCAGTATTTT. It yields the protein CASSFTSGGASTDTQYF. The whole variable domain, filled in from reference TRBV7-9 and TRBJ2-3, reads DTGVSQNPRHKITKRGQNVTFRCDPISEHNRLYWYRQTLGQGPEFLTYFQNEAQLEKSRLLSDRFSAERPKGSFSTLEIQRTEQGDSAMYLCASSFTSGGASTDTQYFGPGTRLTVL.